A selection of T cell receptor beta chains follows, all from one sample in a study of T cell changes during pregnancy in multiple sclerosis. The method was immunoSEQ multiplex PCR; TCRdb's version includes in-frame clones alone and lacks a portion of them. The table shows approximately 50,000 clones, with 90% occurring only once. This specimen was peripheral blood, taken in the third trimester of pregnancy. Receptors were obtained from a female donor in good health, enrolled as a control in a pregnancy study. The CDR3 runs from the conserved cysteine through the conserved F or W. A D gene is named only where the DNA matches it firmly. Only some rows state a clone size, as once, few, many or a class for expanded clones.

NA,NA,TRBV5-8,TRBJ1-1,TGTGCCAGCAGCCTCGGCGCGGACAGATTGAACACTGAAGCTTTCTTT,CASSLGADRLNTEAFF
TRBD1,NA,TRBV7-6,TRBJ2-7,TGTGCCAGCAGCCCGCGGACAGGAATCTACGAGCAGTACTTC,CASSPRTGIYEQYF
TRBD1,NA,TRBV7-9,TRBJ1-1,TGTGCCAGCAGCTTAGTGGGCAGGGGGTACACTGAAGCTTTCTTT,CASSLVGRGYTEAFF
TRBD1,few,TRBV19,TRBJ1-1,TGTGCCAGTAGTTCAACAGGGGGGGGGACTGAAGCTTTCTTT,CASSSTGGGTEAFF
NA,NA,TRBV11-3,TRBJ2-2,TGTGCCAGCAGCGACAGTGACACCGGGGAGCTGTTTTTT,CASSDSDTGELFF
TRBD1,NA,TRBV29-1,TRBJ2-3,TGCAGCGTTGAACAGGGGGCTCGAGGTACGCAGTATTTT,CSVEQGARGTQYF
TRBD1,few,TRBV6-1,TRBJ1-5,TGTGCCAGCAGTGAAGCGCTAAGTAGGGGGCAATCAAATCAGCCCCAGCATTTT,CASSEALSRGQSNQPQHF
TRBD2,NA,TRBV6-1,TRBJ2-3,TGTGCCAGCAGTGTGGTGGCGGGGGGCCTCACAGATACGCAGTATTTT,CASSVVAGGLTDTQYF
NA,NA,TRBV30,TRBJ1-2,TGTGCCTGGGCCGGGGTCCCCTATGGCTACACCTTC,CAWAGVPYGYTF
NA,NA,TRBV10-3,TRBJ1-2,TGTGCCATCAGGGGGGGTTCCGAGACTCGACCGGGGTTCTATGGCTACACCTTC,CAIRGGSETRPGFYGYTF
TRBD1,once,TRBV2,TRBJ2-7,TGTGCCAGCAGGGGGGACAGGGAAATATCCTACGAGCAGTACTTC,CASRGDREISYEQYF
NA,NA,TRBV25-1,TRBJ1-1,TGTGCCAGCAGTGGGGGCGGGGGGTGGACTGAAGCTTTCTTT,CASSGGGGWTEAFF
NA,NA,TRBV25-1,TRBJ2-7,TGTGCCAGCAGTGCCGCGGGACTCGGGACCTCCGAGCAGTACTTC,CASSAAGLGTSEQYF
NA,NA,TRBV19,TRBJ2-7,TGTGCCAGTAGTAGGGGAGACTCCTACGAGCAGTACTTC,CASSRGDSYEQYF
NA,NA,TRBV5-4,TRBJ2-2,TGTGCCAGCAGCGGTGTGGGCAGTAACACCGGGGAGCTGTTTTTT,CASSGVGSNTGELFF
NA,NA,TRBV7-8,TRBJ1-5,TGTGCCAGCAGCCTCAGGGTTGAGAATCAGCCCCAGCATTTT,CASSLRVENQPQHF
TRBD1,NA,TRBV18,TRBJ1-2,TGTGCCAGCTCACCTCTGGACAGGGCAAATGGCTACACCTTC,CASSPLDRANGYTF
TRBD1,NA,TRBV19,TRBJ1-4,TGTGCCAGTAGCACGGGACAGATTAATGAAAAACTGTTTTTT,CASSTGQINEKLFF
NA,NA,TRBV2,TRBJ2-7,TGTGCCAGCAGTGAAGAGGACAGAAGCTACGAGCAGTACTTC,CASSEEDRSYEQYF
TRBD1,NA,TRBV30,TRBJ1-1,TGTGCCTGGACCCCGGACAGGGGGCGGACTGAAGCTTTCTTT,CAWTPDRGRTEAFF
TRBD1,NA,TRBV7-9,TRBJ2-1,TGTGCCAGCACTGGGACAGGGGGCAGGGGTGAGCAGTTCTTC,CASTGTGGRGEQFF
TRBD1,NA,TRBV19,TRBJ1-4,TGTGCCAGTAGTCCGGGACAGGGGATTGAAAAACTGTTTTTT,CASSPGQGIEKLFF
NA,NA,TRBV9,TRBJ1-1,TGTGCCAGCAGCGTCCTACAGAGGAACACTGAAGCTTTCTTT,CASSVLQRNTEAFF
NA,few,TRBV18,TRBJ1-5,TGTGCCAGCTCACCTGGAGTCGGCAATCAGCCCCAGCATTTT,CASSPGVGNQPQHF
NA,NA,TRBV27,TRBJ1-2,TGTGCCAGCAGTCCCTCCGGGGATGGCTACACCTTC,CASSPSGDGYTF
NA,once,TRBV6-5,TRBJ1-1,TGTGCCAGCAGTTACTCGAACGAGGGAAACACTGAAGCTTTCTTT,CASSYSNEGNTEAFF
TRBD1,NA,TRBV19,TRBJ2-1,TGTGCCAGTACGGGACAGTACAATGAGCAGTTCTTC,CASTGQYNEQFF
TRBD1,NA,TRBV5-1,TRBJ2-3,TGCGCCAGCAGCTTGTCGGGACAGAACACAGATACGCAGTATTTT,CASSLSGQNTDTQYF
NA,NA,TRBV6-5,TRBJ2-7,TGTGCCAGCAGAGACAGCTACGAGCAGTACTTC,CASRDSYEQYF
NA,NA,TRBV7-9,TRBJ1-5,TGTGCCAGCAGCCCCGGGGGTAGCAATCAGCCCCAGCATTTT,CASSPGGSNQPQHF
TRBD1,NA,TRBV7-2,TRBJ1-3,TGTGCCAGCAGCTTGGGACAGGGGGGCACCATATATTTT,CASSLGQGGTIYF
NA,NA,TRBV6-5,TRBJ2-2,TGTGCCAGCAGTTCCCCGGACAGTACCGGGGAGCTGTTTTTT,CASSSPDSTGELFF
NA,NA,TRBV6-5,TRBJ2-7,TGTGCCACCATTAGCGGAGGCGAGTGGCCGCGCGAGCAGTACTTC,CATISGGEWPREQYF
TRBD1,NA,TRBV5-4,TRBJ2-3,TGTGCCAGCAGCCGGGGACAGGGAACAGATACGCAGTATTTT,CASSRGQGTDTQYF
TRBD1,NA,TRBV6-5,TRBJ1-1,TGTGCCAGCTTAAAGACAGGGGCCATAAGCGGTGAAGCTTTCTTT,CASLKTGAISGEAFF
TRBD2,NA,TRBV7-7,TRBJ2-2,TGTGCCAGCAGCCCTACCGGGACTAGCGGGGAGCTGTTTTTT,CASSPTGTSGELFF
NA,NA,TRBV19,TRBJ2-1,TGTGCCAGTAGTATGTGGGGCGGGGGCGATGAGCAGTTCTTC,CASSMWGGGDEQFF
NA,NA,TRBV6-5,TRBJ2-7,TGTGCCAGCAGGGCTGATTACGAGCAGTACTTC,CASRADYEQYF
NA,NA,TRBV7-2,TRBJ2-5,TGTGCCAGCAGCCCCCGACCCTCCGGGGAGACCCAGTACTTC,CASSPRPSGETQYF
TRBD1,NA,TRBV7-9,TRBJ1-1,TGTGCCAGCAGCTACAGGGGCGGCACTGAAGCTTTCTTT,CASSYRGGTEAFF
NA,few,TRBV11-3,TRBJ1-1,TGTGCCAGCAGCTTAGAGGGCAGGGTAGCTTTCTTT,CASSLEGRVAFF
NA,NA,TRBV30,TRBJ1-4,TGTGCCTGGAGCGGGTTCTTAAACAGGGACGAAAAACTGTTTTTT,CAWSGFLNRDEKLFF
NA,once,TRBV27,TRBJ2-7,TGTGCCAGCAGTCCCGGCCTACCCCGGACTTACGAGCAGTACTTC,CASSPGLPRTYEQYF
NA,NA,TRBV6-1,TRBJ1-1,TGTGCCAGCACCCCGGACAGTAGGACGAACACTGAAGCTTTCTTT,CASTPDSRTNTEAFF
NA,NA,TRBV5-1,TRBJ2-3,TGCGCCAGCAGAGCGGATCCTAGCACAGATACGCAGTATTTT,CASRADPSTDTQYF
TRBD2,NA,TRBV10-3,TRBJ2-7,TGTGCCATCAGTCAACCGGGACTATTATACGAGCAGTACTTC,CAISQPGLLYEQYF
NA,NA,TRBV5-6,TRBJ1-3,TGTGCCAGCAGCTCGGGACTGATTCTATCTGGAAACACCATATATTTT,CASSSGLILSGNTIYF
TRBD1,few,TRBV4-1,TRBJ1-2,TGCGCCAGCAGCCAAGATTGGGCAGGGGGAGTATATGGCTACACCTTC,CASSQDWAGGVYGYTF
NA,NA,TRBV6-5,TRBJ1-4,TGTGCCAGCAGCCCCGGGGATTCAGCCGGCGAAAAACTGTTTTTT,CASSPGDSAGEKLFF
NA,NA,TRBV30,TRBJ1-2,TGTGCCTGGAAGGGGGGGTTAGGGGGCTACACCTTC,CAWKGGLGGYTF
NA,NA,TRBV23-1,TRBJ2-3,TGCGCCAGCAGTTCCGACAGGACCCGGGGTACTGATACGCAGTATTTT,CASSSDRTRGTDTQYF
TRBD2,NA,TRBV18,TRBJ2-2,TGTGCCAGCTCACCAGGACTAGCGGGAGCTAACACCGGGGAGCTGTTTTTT,CASSPGLAGANTGELFF
TRBD1,once,TRBV7-9,TRBJ2-7,TGTGCCAGCAGCTTACAGAACAGGGGCGCCTACGAGCAGTACTTC,CASSLQNRGAYEQYF
TRBD2,NA,TRBV9,TRBJ2-1,TGTGCCAGCAGCGTAGCCCCGAGCGGGACCTCCTACAATGAGCAGTTCTTC,CASSVAPSGTSYNEQFF
TRBD1,NA,TRBV12-5,TRBJ1-2,TGTGCTAGTGGTCTCGGACAGGCGCTTGGCTACACCTTC,CASGLGQALGYTF
NA,NA,TRBV30,TRBJ1-4,TGTGCCTGGAGTTTTGGGCTAAATGGGGAAAAACTGTTTTTT,CAWSFGLNGEKLFF
NA,NA,TRBV20-1,TRBJ2-7,TGCAGTGCGACTTCCTACGAGCAGTACTTC,CSATSYEQYF
NA,NA,TRBV27,TRBJ1-4,TGTGCCAGCAGTTTTCTCGGGTTGCGGGGGGAAAAACTGTTTTTT,CASSFLGLRGEKLFF
NA,NA,TRBV5-4,TRBJ2-1,TGTGCCAGCAGTCTGAGCAGGGACTCCTACTACAATGAGCAGTTCTTC,CASSLSRDSYYNEQFF